A selection of T cell receptor beta chains follows, all from one sample in a study of blood T cell repertoires in COVID-19. Using immunoSEQ multiplex PCR, the repertoire was profiled, and TCRdb retains in-frame clones only, with some absent. In the table there are about 220,000 clones, roughly 88% of which are singletons. The sequencing sample was made of PBMCs or T cells enriched from blood (not recorded which). The receptors shown here come from a woman aged 45-60 years with acute COVID-19. The CDR3 runs from the conserved cysteine through the conserved F or W. The D gene is left open where the match is weak. Size is stated for part of the rows, as once, few or many counts, or as a class when the clone is expanded.

len	d_gene	j_gene	abundance	v_gene	CDR3nt	CDR3aa
16	.	TRBJ1-5	.	TRBV24-1	TGTGCCACCAGTGATTTGCACGGCAGGGACAATCAGCCCCAGCATTTT	CATSDLHGRDNQPQHF
13	.	TRBJ1-4	.	TRBV28	TGTGCCAGTAAATGGCCGGGGAATGAAAAACTGTTTTTT	CASKWPGNEKLFF
13	.	TRBJ2-7	.	TRBV6-5	TGTGCCAGCAGTTACTCGAGGAGCCGCGAGCAGTACTTC	CASSYSRSREQYF
15	TRBD1	TRBJ2-7	.	TRBV6-2/TRBV6-3	TGTGCCAGCAGTCACCGTCGACAGGGGAGCTACGAGCAGTACTTC	CASSHRRQGSYEQYF
12	.	TRBJ1-2	.	TRBV27	TGTGCCAGCAGGGGCATTCTCTATGGCTACACCTTC	CASRGILYGYTF
13	TRBD1	TRBJ1-1	.	TRBV6-4	TGTGCCAGCAGTGATACAGGGGCGACTGAAGCTTTCTTT	CASSDTGATEAFF
14	TRBD2	TRBJ2-7	.	TRBV6-5	TGTGCCATCGGTCGCGGGGGATCCACCTACGAGCAGTACTTC	CAIGRGGSTYEQYF
15	.	TRBJ2-2	once	TRBV18	TGTGCCAGCTCACCATCTCAGGGGAACACCGGGGAGCTGTTTTTT	CASSPSQGNTGELFF
13	.	TRBJ2-3	.	TRBV7-9	TGTGCCAGCAGCCCTACAGGGCCTCATACGCAGTATTTT	CASSPTGPHTQYF
15	.	TRBJ1-3	.	TRBV19	TGTGCCAGTACTCGGACAGTGAACTCTGGAAACACCATATATTTT	CASTRTVNSGNTIYF
14	TRBD2	TRBJ2-7	.	TRBV7-9	TGTGCCAGCAGCGGGTTAGCGGGAGGGCGCGAGCAGTACTTC	CASSGLAGGREQYF
15	.	TRBJ1-2	.	TRBV9	TGTGCCAGCAGCGTAACAGGGACCCTTTATGGAGGCTACACCTTC	CASSVTGTLYGGYTF
16	.	TRBJ2-2	.	TRBV24-1	TGTGCCACCAGTGATTGGGGCAGGGTGAACACCGGGGAGCTGTTTTTT	CATSDWGRVNTGELFF
15	.	TRBJ1-1	.	TRBV28	TGTGCCAGCAGTTTCCAGTGGCAGTTGAACACTGAAGCTTTCTTT	CASSFQWQLNTEAFF
18	TRBD1	TRBJ2-1	.	TRBV28	TGTGCCAGCAGACAGGGGGCGCAGGCGGGAGTGGCGTACAATGAGCAGTTCTTC	CASRQGAQAGVAYNEQFF
12	.	TRBJ1-2	once	TRBV5-6	TGTGCCAGCACCTCCCAGGGTCCTGGCTACACCTTC	CASTSQGPGYTF
14	TRBD2	TRBJ2-7	.	TRBV28	TGTGCCAGCAGTTTTTTTGTAGCGGGAGGCGAGCAGTACTTC	CASSFFVAGGEQYF
11	.	TRBJ1-1	.	TRBV29-1	TGCAGCGTTGCAAGGAGCCTTGAAGCTTTCTTT	CSVARSLEAFF
15	TRBD1	TRBJ1-4	.	TRBV5-6	TGTGCCAGCAGCAGACCGGGACAGGGTGATGAAAAACTGTTTTTT	CASSRPGQGDEKLFF
14	.	TRBJ1-2	once	TRBV28	TGTGCCATCCTCGGACATCCCCCGCTATATGGCTACACCTTC	CAILGHPPLYGYTF
15	.	TRBJ1-2	.	TRBV7-9	TGTGCCAGCAGCTTAGGAGTAGCCGGATACTATGGCTACACCTTC	CASSLGVAGYYGYTF
16	.	TRBJ1-5	.	TRBV27	TGTGCCAGCAGTATTACGACGCCCGTAGGAGATCAGCCCCAGCATTTT	CASSITTPVGDQPQHF
14	.	TRBJ2-1	.	TRBV9	TGTGCCAGCAGCGTTTCCGCGGGACCCAATGAGCAGTTCTTC	CASSVSAGPNEQFF
14	TRBD2	TRBJ2-1	.	TRBV28	TGTGCCACTTGGGGACTAGCGGGAGTCGGGGCTGAGTTCTTC	CATWGLAGVGAEFF
15	TRBD1	TRBJ1-3	.	TRBV30	TGTGCCTGGAGGGACAGGGCCTTCTCTGGAAACACCATATATTTT	CAWRDRAFSGNTIYF
15	.	TRBJ1-5	.	TRBV27	TGTGCCAGCAGTTTGTCTGGGGCGTACAATCAGCCCCAGCATTTT	CASSLSGAYNQPQHF
17	TRBD1	TRBJ2-3	.	TRBV27	TGTGCCAGCAGCCCTACCGACAGGGGGATGAGCACAGATACGCAGTATTTT	CASSPTDRGMSTDTQYF
15	TRBD2	TRBJ2-4	.	TRBV6-5	TGTGCCAGCAGCGGCGGGGGGGTGACTTTCAACATTCAGTACTTC	CASSGGGVTFNIQYF
14	TRBD1	TRBJ2-7	.	TRBV19	TGTGCCAGTAGTATGGGACAGTTAGCCTACGAGCAGTACTTC	CASSMGQLAYEQYF
16	TRBD2	TRBJ2-1	.	TRBV27	TGTGCCAGCAGTACCCTAGCGGGAGGCCGCTACAATGAGCAGTTCTTC	CASSTLAGGRYNEQFF
18	TRBD2	TRBJ2-2	once	TRBV13	TGTGCCAGCAGCTTAGACCCCTGGACTAGCGGGAACACCGGGGAGCTGTTTTTT	CASSLDPWTSGNTGELFF
17	TRBD2	TRBJ2-7	.	TRBV4-1	TGCGCCAGCAGCCAAGGGCTAGCGGGAGGGCTCCCCTACGAGCAGTACTTC	CASSQGLAGGLPYEQYF
14	.	TRBJ2-1	few	TRBV2	TGTGCCAGCACCCCGGGAAGCTCCTACAATGAGCAGTTCTTC	CASTPGSSYNEQFF
14	TRBD2	TRBJ2-7	few	TRBV5-1	TGCGCCAGCAGCTTGCGGACTAGCAGGTACGAGCAGTACTTC	CASSLRTSRYEQYF
15	TRBD1	TRBJ2-7	.	TRBV27	TGTGCCAGCAGCAGGGGACAGTTCGCCTCCTACGAGCAGTACTTC	CASSRGQFASYEQYF
15	TRBD1	TRBJ1-2	few	TRBV3-1/TRBV3-2	TGTGCCAGCAGCCAAGGGGTGGACAGGGTGTATGGCTACACCTTC	CASSQGVDRVYGYTF
14	.	TRBJ2-7	.	TRBV28	TGTGCCAGCAGTTTCCCCCTAGAGCGGTACGAGCAGTACTTC	CASSFPLERYEQYF
16	TRBD2	TRBJ2-1	.	TRBV11-2	TGTGCCAGCAGCCCCTCTAGCGGGAGGAACTACAATGAGCAGTTCTTC	CASSPSSGRNYNEQFF
12	.	TRBJ2-7	.	TRBV28	TGTGCCAGCAGTTCTGGACACCCCGCGCAGTACTTC	CASSSGHPAQYF
14	TRBD1	TRBJ1-2	.	TRBV27	TGTGCCAGCAGGAATACAGGGGGATGGTCTGGCTACACCTTC	CASRNTGGWSGYTF
15	TRBD1	TRBJ2-7	.	TRBV11-2	TGTGCCAGCAGCCTAGGACAGGGGGAGTGGTACGAGCAGTACTTC	CASSLGQGEWYEQYF
14	TRBD1	TRBJ1-1	.	TRBV28	TGTGCCAGCAATCGGGACAGGGTCAACACTGAAGCTTTCTTT	CASNRDRVNTEAFF